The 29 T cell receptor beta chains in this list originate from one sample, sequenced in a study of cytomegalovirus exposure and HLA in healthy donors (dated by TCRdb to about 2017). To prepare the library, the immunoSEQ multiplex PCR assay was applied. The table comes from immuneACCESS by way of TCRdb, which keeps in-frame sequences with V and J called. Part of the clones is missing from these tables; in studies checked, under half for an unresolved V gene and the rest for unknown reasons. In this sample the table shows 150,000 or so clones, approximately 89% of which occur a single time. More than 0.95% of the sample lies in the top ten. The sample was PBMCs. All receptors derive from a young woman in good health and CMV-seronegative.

CDR3: CASIRTVKYTEAFF. In DNA form, the CDR3 reads TGTGCCAGTATCCGGACAGTAAAATACACTGAAGCTTTCTTT. V usage is TRBV19 and J usage is TRBJ1-1, with D possibly matching TRBD1 (6 bases). This CDR3 comprises 14 residues. The germline V gene has CDR1 LNHDA and CDR2 SQIVND (reference sequence). The V end lost 7 bases, the J end lost 3 bases, and 15 bases lay between the germline ends.

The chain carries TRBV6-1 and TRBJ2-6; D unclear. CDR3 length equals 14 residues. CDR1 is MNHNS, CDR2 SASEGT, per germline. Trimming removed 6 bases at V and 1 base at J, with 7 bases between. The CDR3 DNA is TGTGCCAGCAGGTCAGTGTCTGGGGCCAACGTCCTGACTTTC. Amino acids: CASRSVSGANVLTF.

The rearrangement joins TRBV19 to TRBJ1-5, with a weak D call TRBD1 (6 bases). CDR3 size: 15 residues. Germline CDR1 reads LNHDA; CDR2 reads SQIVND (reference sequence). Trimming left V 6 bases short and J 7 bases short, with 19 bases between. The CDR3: CASSPFGRGDQPQHF. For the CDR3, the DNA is TGTGCCAGTAGCCCCTTTGGGAGGGGGGACCAGCCCCAGCATTTT.

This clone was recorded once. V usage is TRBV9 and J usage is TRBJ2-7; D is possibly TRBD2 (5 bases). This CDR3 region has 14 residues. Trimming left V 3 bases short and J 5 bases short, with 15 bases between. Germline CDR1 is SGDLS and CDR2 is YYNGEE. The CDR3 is CASSADVVGDEQYF. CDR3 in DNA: TGTGCCAGCAGCGCGGACGTTGTCGGGGACGAGCAGTACTTC. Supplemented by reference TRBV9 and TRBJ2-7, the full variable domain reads DSGVTQTPKHLITATGQRVTLRCSPRSGDLSVYWYQQSLDQGLQFLIQYYNGEERAKGNILERFSAQQFPDLHSELNLSSLELGDSALYFCASSADVVGDEQYFGPGTRLTVT.

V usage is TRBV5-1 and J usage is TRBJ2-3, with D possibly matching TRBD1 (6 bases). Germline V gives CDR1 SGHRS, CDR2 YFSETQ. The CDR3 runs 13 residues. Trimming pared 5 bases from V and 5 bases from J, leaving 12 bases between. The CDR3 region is CASRTGLGDTQYF. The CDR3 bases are TGCGCCAGCAGAACAGGGCTCGGAGATACGCAGTATTTT. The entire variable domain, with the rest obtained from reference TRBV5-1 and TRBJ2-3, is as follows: KAGVTQTPRYLIKTRGQQVTLSCSPISGHRSVSWYQQTPGQGLQFLFEYFSETQRNKGNFPGRFSGRQFSNSRSEMNVSTLELGDSALYLCASRTGLGDTQYFGPGTRLTVL.

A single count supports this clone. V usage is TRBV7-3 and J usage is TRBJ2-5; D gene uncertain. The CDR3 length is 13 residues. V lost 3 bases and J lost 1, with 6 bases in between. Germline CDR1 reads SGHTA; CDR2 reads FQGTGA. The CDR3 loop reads CASSLGPQETQYF. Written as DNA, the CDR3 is TGTGCCAGCAGCTTGGGCCCCCAAGAGACCCAGTACTTC.

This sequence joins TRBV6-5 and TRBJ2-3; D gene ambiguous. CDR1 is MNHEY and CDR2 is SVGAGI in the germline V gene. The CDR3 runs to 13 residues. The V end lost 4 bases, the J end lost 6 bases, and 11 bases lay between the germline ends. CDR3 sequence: CASSFATGDTQYF. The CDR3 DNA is TGTGCCAGCAGTTTTGCGACTGGGGATACGCAGTATTTT.

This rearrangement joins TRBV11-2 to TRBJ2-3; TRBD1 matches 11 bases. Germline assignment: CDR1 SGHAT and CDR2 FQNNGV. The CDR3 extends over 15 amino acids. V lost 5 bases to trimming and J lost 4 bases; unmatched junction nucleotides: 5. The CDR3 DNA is TGTGCCAGCAGCCCCCGGACAGGGGGCGCAGATACGCAGTATTTT. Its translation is CASSPRTGGADTQYF.

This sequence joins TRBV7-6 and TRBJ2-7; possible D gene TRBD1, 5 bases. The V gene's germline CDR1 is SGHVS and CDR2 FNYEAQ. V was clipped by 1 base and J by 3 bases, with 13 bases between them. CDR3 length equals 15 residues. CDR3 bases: TGTGCCAGCAGCTTAGTTGCAGGGAAAAACTACGAGCAGTACTTC. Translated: CASSLVAGKNYEQYF.

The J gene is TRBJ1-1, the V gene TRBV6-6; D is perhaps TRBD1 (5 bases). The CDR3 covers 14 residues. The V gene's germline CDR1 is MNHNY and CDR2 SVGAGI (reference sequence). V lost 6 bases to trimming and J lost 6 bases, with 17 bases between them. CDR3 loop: CASSSPSARAEAFF. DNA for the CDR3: TGTGCCAGCAGCAGCCCTTCGGCCAGGGCTGAAGCTTTCTTT.

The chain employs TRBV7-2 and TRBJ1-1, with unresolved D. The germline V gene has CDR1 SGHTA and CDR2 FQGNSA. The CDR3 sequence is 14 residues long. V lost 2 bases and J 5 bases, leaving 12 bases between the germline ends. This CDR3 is CASSLHSTMTEAFF. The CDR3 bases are TGTGCCAGCAGCTTACACTCCACCATGACTGAAGCTTTCTTT.

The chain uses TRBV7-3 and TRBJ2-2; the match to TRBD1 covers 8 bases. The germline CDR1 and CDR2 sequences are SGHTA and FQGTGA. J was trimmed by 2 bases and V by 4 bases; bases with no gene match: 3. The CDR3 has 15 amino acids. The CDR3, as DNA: TGTGCCAGCAGCTCACAGGGGGGAAACACCGGGGAGCTGTTTTTT. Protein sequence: CASSSQGGNTGELFF.

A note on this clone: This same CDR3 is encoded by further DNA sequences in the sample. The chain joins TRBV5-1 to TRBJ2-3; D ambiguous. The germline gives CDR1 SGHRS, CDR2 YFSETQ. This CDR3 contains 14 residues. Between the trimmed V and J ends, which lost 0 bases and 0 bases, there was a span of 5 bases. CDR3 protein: CASSLGQSTDTQYF. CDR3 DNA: TGCGCCAGCAGCTTGGGGCAGAGCACAGATACGCAGTATTTT. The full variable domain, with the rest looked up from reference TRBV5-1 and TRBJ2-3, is KAGVTQTPRYLIKTRGQQVTLSCSPISGHRSVSWYQQTPGQGLQFLFEYFSETQRNKGNFPGRFSGRQFSNSRSEMNVSTLELGDSALYLCASSLGQSTDTQYFGPGTRLTVL.

The CDR3 spells CASSELGTAKPQHF. CDR3 nucleotide sequence: TGTGCCAGCAGTGAATTGGGGACAGCGAAGCCCCAGCATTTT. The V call is TRBV6-1, the J call TRBJ1-5, with 7 bases matching TRBD1. The CDR3 loop spans 14 amino acids. Losses at the gene ends were 2 bases for V and 8 bases for J; bases not matched to a gene: 6. Germline lookup yields CDR1 MNHNS and CDR2 SASEGT.

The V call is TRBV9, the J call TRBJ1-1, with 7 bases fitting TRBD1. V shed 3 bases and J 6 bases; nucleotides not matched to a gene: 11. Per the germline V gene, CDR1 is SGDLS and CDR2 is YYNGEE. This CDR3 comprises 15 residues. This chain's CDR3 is CASSADPNRGPEAFF. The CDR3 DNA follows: TGTGCCAGCAGCGCAGACCCGAACAGGGGCCCTGAAGCTTTCTTT. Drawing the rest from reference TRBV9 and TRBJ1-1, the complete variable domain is DSGVTQTPKHLITATGQRVTLRCSPRSGDLSVYWYQQSLDQGLQFLIQYYNGEERAKGNILERFSAQQFPDLHSELNLSSLELGDSALYFCASSADPNRGPEAFFGQGTRLTVV.

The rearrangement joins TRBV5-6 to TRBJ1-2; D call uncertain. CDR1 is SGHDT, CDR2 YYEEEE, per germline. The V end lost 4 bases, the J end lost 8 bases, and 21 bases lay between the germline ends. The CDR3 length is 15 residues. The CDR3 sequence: CASSAAAITAGGYTF. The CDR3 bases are TGTGCCAGCAGCGCCGCGGCCATCACGGCGGGGGGCTACACCTTC.

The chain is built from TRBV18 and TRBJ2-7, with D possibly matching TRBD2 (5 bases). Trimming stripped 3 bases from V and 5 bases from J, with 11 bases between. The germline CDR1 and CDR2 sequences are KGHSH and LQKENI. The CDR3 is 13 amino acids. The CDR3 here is CASSPREEDEQYF. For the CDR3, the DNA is TGTGCCAGCTCACCCCGCGAGGAGGACGAGCAGTACTTC.

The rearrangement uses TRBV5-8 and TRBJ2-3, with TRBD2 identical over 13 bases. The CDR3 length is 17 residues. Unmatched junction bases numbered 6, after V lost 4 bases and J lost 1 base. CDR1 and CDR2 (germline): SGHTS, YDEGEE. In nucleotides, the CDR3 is TGTGCCAGCAGCGCCCCACTAGCGGGGGGGCGCACAGATACGCAGTATTTT. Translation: CASSAPLAGGRTDTQYF.

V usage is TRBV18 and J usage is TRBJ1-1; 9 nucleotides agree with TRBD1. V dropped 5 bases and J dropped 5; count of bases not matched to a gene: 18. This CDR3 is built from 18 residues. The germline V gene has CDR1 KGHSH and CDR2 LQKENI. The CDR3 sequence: CASSRTGTGSRRGTEAFF. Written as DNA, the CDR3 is TGTGCCAGCTCAAGAACCGGGACAGGGAGCAGACGGGGTACTGAAGCTTTCTTT.

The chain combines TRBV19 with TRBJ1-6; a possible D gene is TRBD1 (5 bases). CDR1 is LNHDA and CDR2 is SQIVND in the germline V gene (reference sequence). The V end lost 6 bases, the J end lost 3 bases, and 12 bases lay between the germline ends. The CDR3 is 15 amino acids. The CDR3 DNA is TGTGCCAGTAGACTACAGGCGTTCTATAATTCACCCCTCCACTTT. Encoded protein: CASRLQAFYNSPLHF.

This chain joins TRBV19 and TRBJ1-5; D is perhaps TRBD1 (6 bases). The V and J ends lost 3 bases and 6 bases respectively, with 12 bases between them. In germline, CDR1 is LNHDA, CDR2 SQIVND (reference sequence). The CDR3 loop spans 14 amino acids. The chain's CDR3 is CASSIGGARQPQHF. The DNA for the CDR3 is TGTGCCAGTAGTATTGGGGGGGCGCGTCAGCCCCAGCATTTT.

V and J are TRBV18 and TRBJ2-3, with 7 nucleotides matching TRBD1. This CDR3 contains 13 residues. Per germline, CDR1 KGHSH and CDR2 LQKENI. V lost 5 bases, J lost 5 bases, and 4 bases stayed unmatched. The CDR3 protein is CASSTGVGDTQYF. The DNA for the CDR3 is TGTGCCAGCTCAACAGGGGTGGGAGATACGCAGTATTTT.

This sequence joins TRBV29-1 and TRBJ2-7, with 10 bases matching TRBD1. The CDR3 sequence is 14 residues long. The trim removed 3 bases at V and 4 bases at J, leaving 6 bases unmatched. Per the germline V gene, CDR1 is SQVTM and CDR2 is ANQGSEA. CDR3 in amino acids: CSVEVRDRGYEQYF. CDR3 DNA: TGCAGCGTTGAGGTCCGGGACAGGGGTTACGAGCAGTACTTC.

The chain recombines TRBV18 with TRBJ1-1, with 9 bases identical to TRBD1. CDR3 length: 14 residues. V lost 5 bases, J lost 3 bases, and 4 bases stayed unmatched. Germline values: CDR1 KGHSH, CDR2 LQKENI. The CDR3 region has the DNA TGTGCCAGCTCAAGGACAGGGGCGGACACTGAAGCTTTCTTT. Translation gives CASSRTGADTEAFF.

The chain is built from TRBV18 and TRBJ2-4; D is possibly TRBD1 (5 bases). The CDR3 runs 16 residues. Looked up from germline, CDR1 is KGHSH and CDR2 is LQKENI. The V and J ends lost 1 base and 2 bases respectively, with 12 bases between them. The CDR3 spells CASSPLSDSSKNIQYF. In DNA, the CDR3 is TGTGCCAGCTCACCACTTTCCGACAGTTCCAAAAACATTCAGTACTTC.

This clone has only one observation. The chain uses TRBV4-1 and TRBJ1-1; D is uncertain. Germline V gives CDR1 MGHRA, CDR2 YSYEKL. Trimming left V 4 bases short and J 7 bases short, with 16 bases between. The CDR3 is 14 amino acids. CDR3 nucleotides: TGCGCCAGCAGCCCTACGGGTGGCGTTGGTGAAGCTTTCTTT. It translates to CASSPTGGVGEAFF.

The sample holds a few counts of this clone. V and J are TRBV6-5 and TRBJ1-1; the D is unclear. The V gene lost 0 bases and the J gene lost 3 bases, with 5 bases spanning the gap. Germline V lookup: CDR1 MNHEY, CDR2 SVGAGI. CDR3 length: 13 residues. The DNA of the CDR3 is TGTGCCAGCAGTTACTCCCTTGACACTGAAGCTTTCTTT. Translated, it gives CASSYSLDTEAFF.

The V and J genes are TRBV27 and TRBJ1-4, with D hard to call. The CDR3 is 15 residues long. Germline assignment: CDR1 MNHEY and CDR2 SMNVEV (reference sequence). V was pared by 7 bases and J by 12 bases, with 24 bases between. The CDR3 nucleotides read TGTGCCAGCAACCATGGTGGGTCAGTGGCCGGGGAACTGTTTTTT. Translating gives CASNHGGSVAGELFF.

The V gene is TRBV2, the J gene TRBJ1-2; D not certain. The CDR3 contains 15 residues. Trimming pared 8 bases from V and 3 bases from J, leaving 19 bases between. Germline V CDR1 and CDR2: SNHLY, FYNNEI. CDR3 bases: TGTGCCAGCGTCTTACAAACCAGCGCCTACTATGGCTACACCTTC. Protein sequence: CASVLQTSAYYGYTF.